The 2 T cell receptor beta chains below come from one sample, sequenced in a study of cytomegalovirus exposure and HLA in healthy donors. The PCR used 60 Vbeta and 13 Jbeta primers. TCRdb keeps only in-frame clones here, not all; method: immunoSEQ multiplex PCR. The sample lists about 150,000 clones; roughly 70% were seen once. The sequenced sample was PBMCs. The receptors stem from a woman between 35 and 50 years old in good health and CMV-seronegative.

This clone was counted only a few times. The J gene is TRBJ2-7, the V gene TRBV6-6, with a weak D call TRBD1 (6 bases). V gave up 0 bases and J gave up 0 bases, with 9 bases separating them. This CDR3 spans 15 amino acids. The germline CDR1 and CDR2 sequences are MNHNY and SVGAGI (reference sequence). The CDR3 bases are TGTGCCAGCAGTTACTCGACAGGTCTCTCCTACGAGCAGTACTTC. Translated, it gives CASSYSTGLSYEQYF.

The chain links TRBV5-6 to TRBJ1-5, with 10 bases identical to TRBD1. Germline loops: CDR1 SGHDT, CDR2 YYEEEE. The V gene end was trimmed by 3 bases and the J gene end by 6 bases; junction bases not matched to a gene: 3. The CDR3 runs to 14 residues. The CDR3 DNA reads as TGTGCCAGCAGCTCCGGGACAGGGGTTCAGCCCCAGCATTTT. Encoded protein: CASSSGTGVQPQHF. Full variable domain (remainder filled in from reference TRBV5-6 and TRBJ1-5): DAGVTQSPTHLIKTRGQQVTLRCSPKSGHDTVSWYQQALGQGPQFIFQYYEEEERQRGNFPDRFSGHQFPNYSSELNVNALLLGDSALYLCASSSGTGVQPQHFGDGTRLSIL.